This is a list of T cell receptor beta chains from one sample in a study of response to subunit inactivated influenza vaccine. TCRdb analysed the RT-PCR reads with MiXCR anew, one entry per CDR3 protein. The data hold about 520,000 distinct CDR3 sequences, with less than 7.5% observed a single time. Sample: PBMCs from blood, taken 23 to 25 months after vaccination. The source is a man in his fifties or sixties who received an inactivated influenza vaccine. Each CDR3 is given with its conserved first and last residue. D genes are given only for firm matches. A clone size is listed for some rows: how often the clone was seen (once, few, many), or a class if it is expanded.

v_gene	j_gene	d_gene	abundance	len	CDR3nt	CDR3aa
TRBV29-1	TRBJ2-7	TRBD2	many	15	TGCAGCGCCGCAGGAGGGACTAGCAGCCCCTACGAGCAGTACTTC	CSAAGGTSSPYEQYF
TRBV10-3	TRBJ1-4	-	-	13	TGTGCCATATCAATTGCAACTAATGAAAAACTGTTTTTT	CAISIATNEKLFF
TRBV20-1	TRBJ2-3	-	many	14	TGCAGTGCCACCGGAAGTGGAGGCACAGATACGCAGTATTTT	CSATGSGGTDTQYF
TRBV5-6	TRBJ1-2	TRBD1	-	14	TGTGCCAGCAGCCAGCAGGGGGCCGGCTATGGCTACACCTTC	CASSQQGAGYGYTF
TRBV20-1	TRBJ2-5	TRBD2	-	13	TGCAGTGCTATTGTGGGGGGGCAAGAGACCCAGTACTTC	CSAIVGGQETQYF
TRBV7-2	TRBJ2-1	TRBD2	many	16	TGTGCCAGCAGCTTCACGGGACTAGCGAATAACAATGAGCAGTTCTTC	CASSFTGLANNNEQFF
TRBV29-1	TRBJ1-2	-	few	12	TGCAGCGTTATGTTAGCTATAGATGGCTACACCTTC	CSVMLAIDGYTF
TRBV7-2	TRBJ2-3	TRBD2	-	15	TGTGCCAGCAGCTTTACACGGGGGGATGGAGATACGCAGTATTTT	CASSFTRGDGDTQYF
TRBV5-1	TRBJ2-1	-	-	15	TGCGCCAGCAGCCAGACTAGTGGGAACTCCAATGAGCAGTTCTTC	CASSQTSGNSNEQFF
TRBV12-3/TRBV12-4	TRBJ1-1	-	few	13	TGTGCCAGCAGTTTAGGGATTTACCCTGAAGCTTTCTTT	CASSLGIYPEAFF
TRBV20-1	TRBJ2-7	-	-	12	TGCAGTGCTAGAGATTACCAATACGAGCAGTACTTC	CSARDYQYEQYF
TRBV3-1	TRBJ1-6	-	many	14	TGTGCCAGCAGCCAAGCGCAGGGGAATTCACCCCTCCACTTT	CASSQAQGNSPLHF
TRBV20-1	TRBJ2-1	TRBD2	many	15	TGCAGTGCTGGGACTAGCGGGAGAAACTACAATGAGCAGTTCTTC	CSAGTSGRNYNEQFF
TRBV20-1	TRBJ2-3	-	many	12	TGCAGTGCTAGGCTGACAGCAGATACGCAGTATTTT	CSARLTADTQYF
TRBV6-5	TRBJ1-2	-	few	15	TGTGCCAGCAGTTACTCAGGCAGGCCTCCTTATGGCTACACCTTC	CASSYSGRPPYGYTF
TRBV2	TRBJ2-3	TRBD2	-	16	TGTGCCAGCAGAGAGACGGGACTAGCGGGAGGGGATACGCAGTATTTT	CASRETGLAGGDTQYF
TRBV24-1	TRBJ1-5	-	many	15	TGTGCCACCAGTGAAACCGGGACGGGAAATCAGCCCCAGCATTTT	CATSETGTGNQPQHF
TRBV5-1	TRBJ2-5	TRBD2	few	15	TGCGCCAGCAGGTGGGGGGGGACGAGGTCGGAGACCCAGTACTTC	CASRWGGTRSETQYF
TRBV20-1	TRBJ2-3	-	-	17	TGCAGTGCCCAGGCGGCTAGCTGGAAGGATAGGACAGATACGCAGTATTTT	CSAQAASWKDRTDTQYF
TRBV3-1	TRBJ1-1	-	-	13	TGTGCCAGCAGCCAAGATATCTGCACTGAAGCTTTCTTT	CASSQDICTEAFF
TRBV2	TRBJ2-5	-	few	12	TGTGCGACCCGGGGGATTTTGGAGACCCAGTACTTC	CATRGILETQYF
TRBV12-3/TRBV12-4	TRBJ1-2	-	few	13	TGTGCCAGCAGTTTTATCAGGGGATCTGGCTACACCTTC	CASSFIRGSGYTF
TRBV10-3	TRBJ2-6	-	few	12	TGTGCCATCAGTATTGAGCCGCAAGTCCTGACTTTC	CAISIEPQVLTF
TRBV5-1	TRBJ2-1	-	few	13	TGCGCCAGCAGCGGGTCGGGAAACAATGAGCAGTTCTTC	CASSGSGNNEQFF
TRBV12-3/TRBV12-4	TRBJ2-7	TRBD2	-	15	TGTGCCAGCAGTGGGATAGCGGGAGGGCCCCACGAGCAGTACTTC	CASSGIAGGPHEQYF
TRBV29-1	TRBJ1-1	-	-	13	TGCAGCGTCCTTCCCCCGGGAAGAACTCGGGCTTTCTTT	CSVLPPGRTRAFF